One sample yielded the 25 T cell receptor beta chains listed below, sequenced in a study of Ad26.COV2.S vaccination and SARS-CoV-2 variants. The table came from immunoSEQ multiplex PCR; TCRdb's copy has only in-frame clones and leaves some out. The profile shows a few hundred thousand clones, around 91% of them singletons. Treatment: 15 to 20 received Ad26.COV2.S at low or high dose, single or two shots; several received placebo; per-sample allocation not given. Sampling was performed 63 days after the first vaccine or placebo injection. Sample: peripheral blood, taken in a trial of Ad26.COV2.S vaccine versus placebo. The receptors were gathered from a person between 18 and 60 years old who received the Ad26.COV2.S COVID-19 vaccine or a placebo.

This chain uses TRBV19 with TRBJ2-1; D call uncertain. The CDR3 runs 13 residues. Per germline, CDR1 LNHDA and CDR2 SQIVND (reference sequence). Between the trimmed V and J ends, which lost 5 bases and 4 bases, there was a span of 9 bases. The CDR3: CASSSRRYNEQFF. Written as DNA, the CDR3 is TGTGCCAGTAGTTCCCGGCGGTACAATGAGCAGTTCTTC.

The chain links TRBV4-3 to TRBJ2-1; D gene uncertain. Germline-derived CDR1 and CDR2 are LGHNA and YSLEER. Between the trimmed V and J ends, which lost 4 bases and 5 bases, there was a span of 15 bases. The CDR3 is 15 amino acids. For the CDR3, the DNA is TGCGCCAGCAGCCCTGAAATCGATACCGACAATGAGCAGTTCTTC. This sequence encodes CASSPEIDTDNEQFF.

This clone was seen only once. V usage is TRBV11-2 and J usage is TRBJ2-7, with no clear D. This CDR3 has 12 residues. CDR1 is SGHAT and CDR2 is FQNNGV in the germline V gene. Trimming left V 4 bases short and J 5 bases short, with 9 bases between. CDR3 coding DNA: TGTGCCAGCAGCTCAATGCGGAACGAGCAGTACTTC. Encoded protein: CASSSMRNEQYF.

The V and J genes are TRBV9 and TRBJ2-3; D call uncertain. The germline CDR1 and CDR2 sequences are SGDLS and YYNGEE. The V end lost 2 bases, the J end lost 2 bases, and 6 bases lay between the germline ends. The CDR3 extends over 13 amino acids. The CDR3 bases are TGTGCCAGCAGCGTTCAGACCACAGATACGCAGTATTTT. This sequence encodes CASSVQTTDTQYF. Combining the CDR3 with reference TRBV9 and TRBJ2-3 gives the whole variable domain DSGVTQTPKHLITATGQRVTLRCSPRSGDLSVYWYQQSLDQGLQFLIQYYNGEERAKGNILERFSAQQFPDLHSELNLSSLELGDSALYFCASSVQTTDTQYFGPGTRLTVL.

The V call is TRBV7-9, the J call TRBJ1-1, with 9 bases fitting TRBD1. The germline V gene has CDR1 SEHNR and CDR2 FQNEAQ (reference sequence). This CDR3 spans 17 amino acids. Trimming removed 4 bases from V and 2 bases from J; junction bases left unmatched: 11. CDR3 in amino acids: CASSSVIMTGGNTEAFF. DNA of the CDR3: TGTGCCAGCAGCTCAGTCATAATGACAGGGGGTAACACTGAAGCTTTCTTT.

V usage is TRBV6-5 and J usage is TRBJ1-4; 7 bases are shared with TRBD1. CDR1 and CDR2 (germline): MNHEY, SVGAGI. The CDR3 is made up of 13 amino acids. The V segment lost 9 bases and the J segment 6 bases; nucleotides outside the gene matches: 7. Here the CDR3 DNA reads TGTGCCAGTACGGGGCAGGGGGATGAAAAACTGTTTTTT. Amino acid sequence: CASTGQGDEKLFF.

Concerning this clone itself: Other DNA sequences of this sample code for an identical CDR3. The V gene is TRBV6-6, the J gene TRBJ1-6; D may be TRBD1 (5 bases). CDR3 length: 15 amino acids. Trimming cost V 2 bases and J 2 bases, with 7 bases left between them. In germline, CDR1 is MNHNY, CDR2 SVGAGI (reference sequence). The DNA for the CDR3 is TGTGCCAGCAGTTACAGGGGTCCCTATAATTCACCCCTCCACTTT. Its protein is CASSYRGPYNSPLHF.

The chain couples TRBV5-1 to TRBJ1-1, with a tentative D call TRBD1 (5 bases). This CDR3 region has 19 residues. Trimming shortened V by 1 base and J by 1 base, and 23 bases separated the two germline ends. The germline gives CDR1 SGHRS, CDR2 YFSETQ. The CDR3 spells CASSLSTSGPGSGNTEAFF. DNA of the CDR3: TGCGCCAGCAGCTTGTCGACGTCGGGGCCAGGGAGTGGGAACACTGAAGCTTTCTTT.

The V and J genes are TRBV4-3 and TRBJ2-1, with D tentatively TRBD1 (6 bases). V lost 1 base and J lost 9, with 13 bases in between. Germline V gene sequence: CDR1 LGHNA, CDR2 YSLEER. The CDR3 totals 14 residues. The CDR3 spells CASSQGASRGEQFF. DNA of the CDR3: TGCGCCAGCAGCCAAGGGGCTAGCAGGGGTGAGCAGTTCTTC.

The chain links TRBV5-4 to TRBJ2-7, with 11 bases that match TRBD1. The CDR3 totals 14 residues. From germline, CDR1 is SGHNT and CDR2 YYREEE (reference sequence). V dropped 4 bases and J dropped 3; count of bases not matched to a gene: 3. The CDR3 spells CASSPGQGDYEQYF. The CDR3, as DNA: TGTGCCAGCAGCCCGGGACAGGGGGACTACGAGCAGTACTTC.

The CDR3 loop reads CASSQEAGVALNNEQFF. The CDR3, as DNA: TGTGCCAGCAGCCAAGAGGCGGGAGTAGCGCTTAACAATGAGCAGTTCTTC. The chain links TRBV4-2 to TRBJ2-1; 7 nucleotides agree with TRBD2. Looked up from germline, CDR1 is LGHNA and CDR2 is YNFKEQ. The ends lost 0 bases at V and 5 bases at J; junction bases unmatched: 10. This CDR3 has 17 residues.

This clone was picked up a small number of times. The rearrangement uses TRBV29-1 and TRBJ2-1; no clear D. V was trimmed by 4 bases and J by 3 bases, leaving 10 bases between them. Germline V gives CDR1 SQVTM, CDR2 ANQGSEA. The CDR3 sequence is 13 residues long. The CDR3 spells CSVGGIDYNEQFF. The CDR3 coding sequence is TGCAGCGTTGGTGGGATTGACTACAATGAGCAGTTCTTC.

The chain couples TRBV7-3 to TRBJ2-1, with D hard to call. The CDR3 consists of 15 residues. Germline CDR1 reads SGHTA; CDR2 reads FQGTGA. Deletions cut 1 base from V and 7 bases from J, with 14 bases between. The CDR3 nucleotides are TGTGCCAGCAGCTTAAACGGGCCAAAGGATAATGAGCAGTTCTTC. Translated: CASSLNGPKDNEQFF.

This clone was seen once. V gene TRBV28 combines with J gene TRBJ2-7, with TRBD1 identical over 9 bases. With V trimmed by 5 bases and J by 4 bases, 9 bases remained unmatched. The germline gives CDR1 MDHEN, CDR2 SYDVKM. This CDR3 has 15 residues. CDR3 DNA: TGTGCCAGCAGTCTCCCGGGACAGGGAATTTACGAGCAGTACTTC. Its translation is CASSLPGQGIYEQYF.

The chain recombines TRBV9 with TRBJ2-5; 9 nucleotides match TRBD1. The CDR3 runs to 14 residues. V was clipped by 4 bases and J by 4 bases; unmatched bases: 5. CDR1 and CDR2 from the germline V gene are SGDLS and YYNGEE. CDR3 sequence: CASSLRQGGETQYF. The DNA of the CDR3 is TGTGCCAGCAGCCTTCGACAGGGGGGAGAGACCCAGTACTTC.

The chain joins TRBV19 to TRBJ1-2, with 7 positions matching TRBD1. The CDR3 loop spans 12 amino acids. Trimming took 9 bases from V and 5 from J; bases not matched to a gene: 6. Germline values: CDR1 LNHDA, CDR2 SQIVND (reference sequence). The CDR3 DNA is TGTGCCAGCAGGACAGGATTTTATGGCTACACCTTC. This gives the protein CASRTGFYGYTF. The whole variable domain, filled in from reference TRBV19 and TRBJ1-2, reads DGGITQSPKYLFRKEGQNVTLSCEQNLNHDAMYWYRQDPGQGLRLIYYSQIVNDFQKGDIAEGYSVSREKKESFPLTVTSAQKNPTAFYLCASRTGFYGYTFGSGTRLTVV.

This chain joins TRBV27 and TRBJ2-7; TRBD1 is a possible D gene (6 bases). The germline CDR1 and CDR2 sequences are MNHEY and SMNVEV (reference sequence). The germline V and J ends were trimmed by 0 bases and 8 bases, with 17 bases remaining between them. This CDR3 comprises 15 residues. The CDR3 loop reads CASSLSGATNLKQYF. In nucleotides, the CDR3 is TGTGCCAGCAGTTTATCGGGGGCTACTAACCTCAAGCAGTACTTC.

The chain is built from TRBV2 and TRBJ2-1; D not resolved. CDR3 size: 12 residues. V lost 2 bases to trimming and J lost 5 bases, with 4 bases between them. CDR1 and CDR2 from the germline V gene are SNHLY and FYNNEI. The CDR3: CASSESDNEQFF. The DNA of the CDR3 is TGTGCCAGCAGTGAATCTGACAATGAGCAGTTCTTC.

The gene calls are TRBV5-1 and TRBJ2-1; 9 bases are shared with TRBD2. The CDR3 is 16 residues long. The junction had 9 bases not matched to a gene; V was cut back by 0 bases and J by 8 bases. Germline V gene data show CDR1 as SGHRS and CDR2 as YFSETQ. DNA for the CDR3: TGCGCCAGCAGCTTGGGTAATAGCGGGGGCCAAGATGAGCAGTTCTTC. Translating gives CASSLGNSGGQDEQFF.

In DNA form, the CDR3 reads TGTGCCAGTAGTATGTGGGGACTAGCGGAAGTCGGTACAGATACGCAGTATTTT. Protein sequence: CASSMWGLAEVGTDTQYF. The genes are TRBV19 and TRBJ2-3; TRBD2 matches at 11 bases. Germline V gene lookup returns CDR1 LNHDA and CDR2 SQIVND (reference sequence). With 3 bases clipped from V and 3 bases from J, the junction kept 11 bases outside the gene matches. CDR3 length: 18 amino acids.

Note on this clone: Other DNA sequences in the sample encode the same CDR3. This CDR3 reads CSASLDTEAFF. The CDR3 bases are TGCAGTGCTAGCCTTGACACTGAAGCTTTCTTT. This rearrangement joins TRBV20-1 to TRBJ1-1; no definite D call. Germline V lookup: CDR1 DFQATT, CDR2 SNEGSKA (reference sequence). V lost 3 bases to trimming and J lost 3 bases, with 5 bases between them. This CDR3 spans 11 amino acids.

The gene calls are TRBV11-3 and TRBJ2-1, with 8 bases matching TRBD2. The germline V gene has CDR1 SGHNT and CDR2 YENEEA. The CDR3 runs to 14 residues. The V segment lost 6 bases and the J segment 3 bases; nucleotides outside the gene matches: 4. As DNA, the CDR3 is TGTGCCAGCAGTTCTAGCGGGCTCTACAATGAGCAGTTCTTC. This translates into CASSSSGLYNEQFF.

The table lists this clone with a count of one. The chain combines TRBV27 with TRBJ2-1; D is ambiguous. V lost 7 bases and J lost 6, with 13 bases in between. The germline V gene encodes CDR1 MNHEY and CDR2 SMNVEV (reference sequence). The CDR3 loop spans 13 amino acids. CDR3 protein: CASTLGWSNEQFF. The DNA for the CDR3 is TGTGCCAGCACCCTAGGGTGGTCCAATGAGCAGTTCTTC.

The rearrangement uses TRBV29-1 and TRBJ1-2; D might be TRBD1 (5 bases). Germline-derived CDR1 and CDR2 are SQVTM and ANQGSEA. The CDR3 contains 14 residues. Deletions cut 6 bases from V and 2 bases from J, with 16 bases between. The DNA for the CDR3 is TGCAGCGTGGAGTTAGAGGGGAGGAACTATGGCTACACCTTC. Translation: CSVELEGRNYGYTF. Complete variable domain (other parts from reference TRBV29-1 and TRBJ1-2): SAVISQKPSRDICQRGTSLTIQCQVDSQVTMMFWYRQQPGQSLTLIATANQGSEATYESGFVIDKFPISRPNLTFSTLTVSNMSPEDSSIYLCSVELEGRNYGYTFGSGTRLTVV.

The chain has TRBV9 and TRBJ2-7, with 8 bases identical to TRBD1. This CDR3 spans 13 amino acids. V shed 5 bases, J shed 4 bases, and the junction held 5 bases outside the gene matches. Germline assignment: CDR1 SGDLS and CDR2 YYNGEE. The CDR3 here is CASSTDREYEQYF. CDR3 nucleotide sequence: TGTGCCAGCAGTACGGACAGGGAATACGAGCAGTACTTC.